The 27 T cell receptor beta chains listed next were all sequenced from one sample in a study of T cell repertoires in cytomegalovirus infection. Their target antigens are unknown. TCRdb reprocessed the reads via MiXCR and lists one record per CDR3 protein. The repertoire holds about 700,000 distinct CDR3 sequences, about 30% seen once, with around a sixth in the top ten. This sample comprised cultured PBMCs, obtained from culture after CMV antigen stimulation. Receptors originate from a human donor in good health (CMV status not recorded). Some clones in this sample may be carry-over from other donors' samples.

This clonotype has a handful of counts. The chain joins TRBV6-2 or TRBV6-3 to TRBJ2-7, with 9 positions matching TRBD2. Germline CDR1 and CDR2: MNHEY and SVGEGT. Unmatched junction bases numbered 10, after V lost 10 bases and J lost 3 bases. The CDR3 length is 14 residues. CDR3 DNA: TGTGCCACGTTGACTAGCGGTATTGTCTACGAGCAGTACTTC. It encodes CATLTSGIVYEQYF.

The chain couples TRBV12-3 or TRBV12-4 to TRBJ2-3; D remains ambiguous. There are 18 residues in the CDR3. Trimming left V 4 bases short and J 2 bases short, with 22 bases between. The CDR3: CASSSRTGFPLVTDTQYF. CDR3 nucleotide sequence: TGTGCCAGCAGTTCTCGGACCGGCTTCCCGCTTGTCACAGATACGCAGTATTTT.

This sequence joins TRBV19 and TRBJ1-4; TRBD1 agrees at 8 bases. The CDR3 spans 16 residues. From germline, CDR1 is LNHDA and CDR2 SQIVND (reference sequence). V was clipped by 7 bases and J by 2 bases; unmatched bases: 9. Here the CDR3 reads CASKFGRGPTNEKLFF. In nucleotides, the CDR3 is TGTGCCAGTAAATTTGGCAGGGGGCCGACTAATGAAAAACTGTTTTTT. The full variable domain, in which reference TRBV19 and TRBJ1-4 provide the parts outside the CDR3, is DGGITQSPKYLFRKEGQNVTLSCEQNLNHDAMYWYRQDPGQGLRLIYYSQIVNDFQKGDIAEGYSVSREKKESFPLTVTSAQKNPTAFYLCASKFGRGPTNEKLFFGSGTQLSVL.

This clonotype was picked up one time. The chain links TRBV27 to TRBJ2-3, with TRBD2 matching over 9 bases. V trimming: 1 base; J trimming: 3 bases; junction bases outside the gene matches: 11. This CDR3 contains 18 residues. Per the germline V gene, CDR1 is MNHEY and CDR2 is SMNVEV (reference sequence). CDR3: CASSLFSGAGGPTDTQYF. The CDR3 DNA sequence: TGTGCCAGCAGTTTATTCTCCGGAGCGGGAGGACCAACAGATACGCAGTATTTT.

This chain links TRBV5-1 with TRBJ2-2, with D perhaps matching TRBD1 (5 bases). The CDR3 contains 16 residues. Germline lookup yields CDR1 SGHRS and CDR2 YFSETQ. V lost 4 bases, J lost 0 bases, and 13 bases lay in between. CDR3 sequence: CASSPLQDTNTGELFF. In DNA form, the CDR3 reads TGCGCCAGCAGCCCCCTACAGGATACGAACACCGGGGAGCTGTTTTTT.

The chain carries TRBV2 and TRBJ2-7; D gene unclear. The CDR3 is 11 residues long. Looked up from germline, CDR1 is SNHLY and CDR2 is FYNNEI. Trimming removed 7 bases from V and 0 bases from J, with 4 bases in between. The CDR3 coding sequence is TGTGCCAGCAAACCCTCCTACGAGCAGTACTTC. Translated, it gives CASKPSYEQYF.

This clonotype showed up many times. The CDR3 sequence: CAIPGLEGYEQYF. CDR3 sequence (DNA): TGTGCCATCCCGGGGCTCGAGGGGTACGAGCAGTACTTC. The rearrangement links TRBV7-2 to TRBJ2-7; TRBD1 or TRBD2 may be the D gene (5 bases each). This CDR3 region has 13 residues. Germline V gene data show CDR1 as SGHTA and CDR2 as FQGNSA. V gave up 10 bases and J gave up 4 bases, with 17 bases separating them.

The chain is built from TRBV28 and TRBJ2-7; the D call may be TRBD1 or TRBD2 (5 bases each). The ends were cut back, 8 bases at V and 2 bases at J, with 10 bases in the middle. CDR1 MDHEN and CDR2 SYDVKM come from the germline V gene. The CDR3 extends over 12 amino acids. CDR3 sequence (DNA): TGTGCCAGCGGGGGTCCTACCTACGAGCAGTACTTC. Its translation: CASGGPTYEQYF.

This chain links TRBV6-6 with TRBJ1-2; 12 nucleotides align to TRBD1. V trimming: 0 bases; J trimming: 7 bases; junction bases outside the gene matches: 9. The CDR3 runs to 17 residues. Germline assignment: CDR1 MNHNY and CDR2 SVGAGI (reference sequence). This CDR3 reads CASSYSMTGTGGGGYTF. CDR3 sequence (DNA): TGTGCCAGCAGTTACTCGATGACCGGGACAGGGGGCGGTGGCTACACCTTC.

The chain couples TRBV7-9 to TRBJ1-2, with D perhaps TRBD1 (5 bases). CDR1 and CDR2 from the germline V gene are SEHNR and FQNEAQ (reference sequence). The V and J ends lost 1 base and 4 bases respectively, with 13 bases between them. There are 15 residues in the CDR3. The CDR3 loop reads CASSLGGREIYGYTF. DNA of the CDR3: TGTGCCAGCAGCTTAGGCGGCAGGGAGATCTATGGCTACACCTTC.

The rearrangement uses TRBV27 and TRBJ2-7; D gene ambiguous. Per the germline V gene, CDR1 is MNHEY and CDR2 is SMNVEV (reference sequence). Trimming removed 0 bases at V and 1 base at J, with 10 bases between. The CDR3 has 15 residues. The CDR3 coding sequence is TGTGCCAGCAGTTTATCGAGGAGCTCGTCCTACGAGCAGTACTTC. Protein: CASSLSRSSSYEQYF.

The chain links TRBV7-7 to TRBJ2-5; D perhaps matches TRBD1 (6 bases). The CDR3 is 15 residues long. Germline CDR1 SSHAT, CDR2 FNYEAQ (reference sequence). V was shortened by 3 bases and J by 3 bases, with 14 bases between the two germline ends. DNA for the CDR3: TGTGCCAGCAGCTTCCGCAGGGGAAAGAAAGAGACCCAGTACTTC. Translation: CASSFRRGKKETQYF.

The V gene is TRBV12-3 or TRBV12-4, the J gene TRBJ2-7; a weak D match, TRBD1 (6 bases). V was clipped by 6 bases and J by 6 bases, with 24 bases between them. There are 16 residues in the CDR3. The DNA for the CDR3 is TGTGCCAGCAGCCTTACCCCCTCAGGGGAGATGGGCGAGCAGTACTTC. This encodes CASSLTPSGEMGEQYF.

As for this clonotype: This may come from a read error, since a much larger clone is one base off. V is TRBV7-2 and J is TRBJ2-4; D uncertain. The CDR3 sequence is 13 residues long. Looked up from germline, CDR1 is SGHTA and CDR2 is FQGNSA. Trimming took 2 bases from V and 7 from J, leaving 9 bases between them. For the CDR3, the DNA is TGTGCCAGCAGCTTACAGACTTGCAACATTCAGTACTTC. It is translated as CASSLQTCNIQYF.

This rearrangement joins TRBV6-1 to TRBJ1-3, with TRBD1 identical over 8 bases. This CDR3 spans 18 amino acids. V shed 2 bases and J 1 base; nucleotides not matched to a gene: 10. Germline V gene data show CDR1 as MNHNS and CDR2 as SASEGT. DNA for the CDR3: TGTGCCAGCAGTGAATTTCCGGGACAGGATCAATCTGGAAACACCATATATTTT. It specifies CASSEFPGQDQSGNTIYF.

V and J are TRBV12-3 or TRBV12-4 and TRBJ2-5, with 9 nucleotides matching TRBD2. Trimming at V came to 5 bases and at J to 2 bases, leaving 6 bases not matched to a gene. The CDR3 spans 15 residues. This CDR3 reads CASSLMAGGQETQYF. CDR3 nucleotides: TGTGCCAGCAGTCTTATGGCGGGAGGGCAAGAGACCCAGTACTTC.

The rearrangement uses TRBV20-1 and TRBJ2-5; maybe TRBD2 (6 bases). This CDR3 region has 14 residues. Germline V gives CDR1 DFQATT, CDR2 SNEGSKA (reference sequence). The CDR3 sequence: CTARRGSQEETQYF. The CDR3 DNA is TGCACCGCCAGGCGGGGATCGCAGGAGGAGACCCAGTACTTC.

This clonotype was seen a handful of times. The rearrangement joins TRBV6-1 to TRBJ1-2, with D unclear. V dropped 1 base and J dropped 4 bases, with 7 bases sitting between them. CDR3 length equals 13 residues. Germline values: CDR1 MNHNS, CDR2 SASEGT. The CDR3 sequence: CASSEVRGYGYTF. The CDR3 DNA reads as TGTGCCAGCAGTGAAGTCAGAGGCTATGGCTACACCTTC.

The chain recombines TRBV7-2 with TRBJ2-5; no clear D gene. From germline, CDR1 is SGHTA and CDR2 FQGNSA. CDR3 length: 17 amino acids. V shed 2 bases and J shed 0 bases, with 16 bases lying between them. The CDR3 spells CASSLWLFTDNQETQYF. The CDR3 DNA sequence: TGTGCCAGCAGCTTATGGCTTTTCACTGACAACCAAGAGACCCAGTACTTC. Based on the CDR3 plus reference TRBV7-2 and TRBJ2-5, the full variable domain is GAGVSQSPSNKVTEKGKDVELRCDPISGHTALYWYRQSLGQGLEFLIYFQGNSAPDKSGLPSDRFSAERTGGSVSTLTIQRTQQEDSAVYLCASSLWLFTDNQETQYFGPGTRLLVL.

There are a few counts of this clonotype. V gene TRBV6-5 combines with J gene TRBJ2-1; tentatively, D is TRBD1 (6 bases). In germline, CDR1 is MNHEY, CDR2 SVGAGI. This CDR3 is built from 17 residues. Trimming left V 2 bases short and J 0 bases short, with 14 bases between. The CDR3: CASSYGGRTASYNEQFF. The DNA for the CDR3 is TGTGCCAGCAGTTACGGGGGCAGGACCGCCTCCTACAATGAGCAGTTCTTC.

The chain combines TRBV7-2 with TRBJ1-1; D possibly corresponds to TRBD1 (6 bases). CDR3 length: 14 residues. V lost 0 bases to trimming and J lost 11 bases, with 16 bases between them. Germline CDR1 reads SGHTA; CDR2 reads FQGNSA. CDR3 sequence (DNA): TGTGCCAGCAGCTTAGCGTTATTCAGGGGCGTCGCTTTCTTT. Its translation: CASSLALFRGVAFF.

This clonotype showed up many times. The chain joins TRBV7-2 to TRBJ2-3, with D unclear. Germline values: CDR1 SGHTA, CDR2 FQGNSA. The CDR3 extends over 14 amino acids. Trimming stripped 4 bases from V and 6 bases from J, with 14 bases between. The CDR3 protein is CASSSRSTTDTQYF. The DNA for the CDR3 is TGTGCCAGCAGCTCACGCTCCACGACCGATACGCAGTATTTT.

The CDR3 loop is CSASSRGKETQYF. The CDR3 bases are TGCAGTGCTAGTTCCCGGGGTAAGGAGACCCAGTACTTC. V is TRBV20-1 and J is TRBJ2-5; the D gene is possibly TRBD2 (5 bases). Germline loops: CDR1 DFQATT, CDR2 SNEGSKA (reference sequence). Trimming left V 3 bases short and J 5 bases short, with 13 bases between. There are 13 residues in the CDR3.

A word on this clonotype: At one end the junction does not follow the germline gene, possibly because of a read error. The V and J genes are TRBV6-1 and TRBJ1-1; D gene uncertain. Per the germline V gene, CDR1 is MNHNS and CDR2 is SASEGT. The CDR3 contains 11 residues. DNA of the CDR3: TGTGCCAGAAGTGAGAGAACTGAAGCTTTCTTT. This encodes CARSERTEAFF.

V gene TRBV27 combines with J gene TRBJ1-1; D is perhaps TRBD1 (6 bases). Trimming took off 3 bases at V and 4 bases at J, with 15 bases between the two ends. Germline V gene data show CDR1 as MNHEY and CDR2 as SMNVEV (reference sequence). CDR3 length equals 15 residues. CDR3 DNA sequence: TGTGCCAGCAGTTTCGGGAGGCAGGGGACCACTGAAGCTTTCTTT. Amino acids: CASSFGRQGTTEAFF.

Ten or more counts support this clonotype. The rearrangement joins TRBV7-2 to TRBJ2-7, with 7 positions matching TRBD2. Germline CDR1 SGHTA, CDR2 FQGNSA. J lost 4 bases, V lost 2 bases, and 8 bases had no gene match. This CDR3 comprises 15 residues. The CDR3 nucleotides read TGTGCCAGCAGCTTACCGGGGAGGGTAGGGTACGAGCAGTACTTC. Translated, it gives CASSLPGRVGYEQYF.

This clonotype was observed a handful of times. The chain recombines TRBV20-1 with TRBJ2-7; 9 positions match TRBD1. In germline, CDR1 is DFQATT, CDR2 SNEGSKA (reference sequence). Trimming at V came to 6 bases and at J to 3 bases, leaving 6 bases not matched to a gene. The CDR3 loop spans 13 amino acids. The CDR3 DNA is TGCAGTGCAACCGGACAGGGGTTCTACGAGCAGTACTTC. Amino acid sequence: CSATGQGFYEQYF.